The source of this T cell receptor (beta chain) is a study of T cell changes during pregnancy in multiple sclerosis. The CDR3 sequence is 11 residues long. CDR1 and CDR2 from the germline V gene are SQVTM and ANQGSEA. Trimming cost V 7 bases and J 3 bases, with 9 bases left between them. Using immunoSEQ multiplex PCR, the repertoire was profiled, and TCRdb retains in-frame clones only, with some absent. The repertoire consists of over 60,000 clones, with 70% to 90% occurring once and the leading ten covering roughly 2.5%. This receptor was taken from a female donor with multiple sclerosis, enrolled in a pregnancy study. Specimen: peripheral blood, collected in the first trimester of pregnancy. The J gene is TRBJ1-2, the V gene TRBV29-1; no clear D. The CDR3, as DNA: TGCAGCGGCCAGGAATACTATGGCTACACCTTC. Translation gives CSGQEYYGYTF.